This TCR beta chain was sequenced for a study of T cells in Graves' hyperthyroidism and ophthalmopathy. Overall study: Peripheral blood draws took place at initial diagnosis, ahead of any treatment.

General study results and limits: Blood also contained most expanded thyroid clonotypes above 0.001.

TCR beta CDR3 regions were amplified from RNA transcripts. An initial round of RT-PCR targeting the TCR CDR3 relied on the HTBI primer set. TCRdb fed the multiplex PCR reads into MiXCR, producing one record per CDR3 protein. The repertoire holds roughly 350,000 distinct CDR3 sequences, about 15% seen once, with approximately 25% in the top ten. Orbital computed tomography, thyroid ultrasound, serum thyroxine and TRAb, and clinical symptoms together informed the diagnoses. The PBMCs studied were ones that came from about 10 ml fresh peripheral blood. With regard to this clonotype: What it binds is unknown.

Looked up from germline, CDR1 is LNHNV and CDR2 is YYDKDF (reference sequence). Trimming left V 0 bases short and J 5 bases short, with 12 bases between. The CDR3 contains 15 residues. The material sequenced was blood. The chain links TRBV15 to TRBJ2-3, with D unresolved. The TCR comes from a woman aged 25 to 45 with Graves' hyperthyroidism. In DNA, the CDR3 is TGTGCCACCAGCAGAGATTCCGGGCTAGGAGATACGCAGTATTTT. Its protein product is CATSRDSGLGDTQYF.